This T cell receptor beta chain is drawn from a study of blood T cells in healthy people across ages. Looked up from germline, CDR1 is DFQATT and CDR2 is SNEGSKA (reference sequence). The length of the CDR3 is 16 residues. J lost 7 bases, V lost 0 bases, and 13 bases had no gene match. In its sample, this clonotype was seen once. The second PCR ran about 6 to 12 cycles with a sample-barcoded 5' primer and J-beta primers. TCRdb re-called the 5' RACE reads through MiXCR, storing one row per CDR3 protein. The sample contains under 850,000 distinct CDR3 sequences, 36% of which appear only once. The receptor was derived from a man between 18 and 29 years old in good health. This rearrangement joins TRBV20-1 to TRBJ2-7, with TRBD1 matching 9 bases. The sequencing input was blood. The CDR3 spells CSARDRRTGAYNEQYF. The CDR3 DNA sequence: TGCAGTGCTAGAGATCGCAGGACAGGGGCCTACAATGAGCAGTACTTC.